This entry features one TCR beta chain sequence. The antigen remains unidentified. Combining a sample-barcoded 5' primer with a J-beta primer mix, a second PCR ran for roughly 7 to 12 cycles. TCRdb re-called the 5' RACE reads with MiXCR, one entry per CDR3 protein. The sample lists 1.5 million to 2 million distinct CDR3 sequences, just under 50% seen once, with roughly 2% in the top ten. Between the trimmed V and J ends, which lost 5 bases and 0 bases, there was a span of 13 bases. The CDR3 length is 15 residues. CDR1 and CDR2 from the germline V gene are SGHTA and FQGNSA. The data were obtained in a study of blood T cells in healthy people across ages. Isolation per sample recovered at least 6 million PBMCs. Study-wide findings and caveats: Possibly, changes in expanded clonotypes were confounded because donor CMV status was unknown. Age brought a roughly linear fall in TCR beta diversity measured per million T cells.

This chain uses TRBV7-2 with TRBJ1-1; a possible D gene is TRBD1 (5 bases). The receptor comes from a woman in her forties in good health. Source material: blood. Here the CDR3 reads CASSPQTVLNTEAFF. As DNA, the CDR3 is TGTGCCAGCAGCCCTCAGACAGTGCTGAACACTGAAGCTTTCTTT.